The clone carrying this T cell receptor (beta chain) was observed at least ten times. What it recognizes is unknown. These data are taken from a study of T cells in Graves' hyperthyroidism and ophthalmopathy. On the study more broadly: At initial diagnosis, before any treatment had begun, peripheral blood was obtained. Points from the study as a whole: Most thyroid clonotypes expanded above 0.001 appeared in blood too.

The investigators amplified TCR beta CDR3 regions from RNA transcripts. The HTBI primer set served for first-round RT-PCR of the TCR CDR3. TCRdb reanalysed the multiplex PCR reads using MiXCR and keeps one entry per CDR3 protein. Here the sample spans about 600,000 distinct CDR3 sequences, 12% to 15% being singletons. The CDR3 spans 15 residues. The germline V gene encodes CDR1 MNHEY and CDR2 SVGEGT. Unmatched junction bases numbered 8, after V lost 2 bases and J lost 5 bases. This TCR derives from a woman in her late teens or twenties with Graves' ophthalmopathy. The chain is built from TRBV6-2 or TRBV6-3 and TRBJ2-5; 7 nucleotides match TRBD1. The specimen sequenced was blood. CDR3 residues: CASSYIRDRGETQYF. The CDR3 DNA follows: TGTGCCAGCAGTTACATCAGGGACAGAGGGGAGACCCAGTACTTC.